The following is a T cell receptor beta chain sequence with its context. Its antigen is unknown. There are no base qualities to consult, and no much larger clone falls within one base. The immunoSEQ Assay, a bias-controlled multiplex PCR, was used to amplify TCRbeta CDR3 regions from genomic DNA. The authors' pipeline ran thus. Nucleated cell counts per sample were estimated from amplification of reference gene primers within the assay. To quantify the absolute abundance of each unique TCRbeta CDR3 rearrangement, sequence reads were collapsed and filtered. Productive Simpson clonality was computed per sample as the square root of Simpson's diversity index over productive rearrangements. The immuneACCESS repertoire file appears here via TCRdb, limited to in-frame rearrangements. These files lack a portion of the clones; in checked studies, under half of the deficit traces to unresolved V genes, and the cause of the others is not known. D and trimming come from the DNA, and the V and J calls and clone size come from that table. The sample has around 100,000 clones on record, around 66% of them singletons. About 6% of the sample is taken by the ten largest.

The data stem from a study of blood T cell repertoires in COVID-19 (TCRdb year 2020). Regarding the study in general: Collaborator samples came from the United States, Italy and Spain and covered acute and convalescent phases of COVID-19. The repertoires were made available in a free public database intended to serve as a resource for research on the immune response to SARS-CoV-2. Nearly every sample came with metadata listing a de-identified subject ID, COVID-19 status, age in years and sex. HLA class I and class II types, where available, came from metadata supplied by the sample provider rather than from assay-based typing. Subjects who had been exposed to COVID-19, were actively infected with it, or had recovered from it provided the deeply sampled blood TCRbeta repertoires that made up the dataset. The prospective study material was composed of cDNA or gDNA derived from T cells, B-cell-depleted T cells, or PBMCs. Samples were obtained from the ongoing ImmuneRACE study (first 160 participants) and from 1,200 or so subjects provided by 6 global collaborators.

V and J are truncated by 5 bases and 2 bases respectively, leaving an intervening sequence of 20 bases. CDR3 length: 17 amino acids, cysteine to phenylalanine. CDR3 DNA only is kept here, 51 bases in frame from base 1. The germline V gene specifies SNHLY as CDR1 and FYNNEI as CDR2. The full study reports these points: The amount of clinical and demographic metadata varied by source and participant and was provided uncurated.

Each collaborating institution followed its own protocols to collect whole blood in K2EDTA tubes. For TCRbeta analysis, collaborators shipped samples as frozen whole blood, isolated PBMCs, or DNA extracted from either of those sample types. The sequence joins TRBV2 to TRBJ2-3; perhaps TRBD2 is the D gene, with 7 bases matching. The source of this sequence is an elderly man with acute or convalescent COVID-19. The sequencing sample was made of peripheral blood. Read as DNA, the sequence is TGTGCCAGCAGTCTACGCAACAACGGGGGGCTCACAGATACGCAGTATTTT. This gives the protein CASSLRNNGGLTDTQYF.